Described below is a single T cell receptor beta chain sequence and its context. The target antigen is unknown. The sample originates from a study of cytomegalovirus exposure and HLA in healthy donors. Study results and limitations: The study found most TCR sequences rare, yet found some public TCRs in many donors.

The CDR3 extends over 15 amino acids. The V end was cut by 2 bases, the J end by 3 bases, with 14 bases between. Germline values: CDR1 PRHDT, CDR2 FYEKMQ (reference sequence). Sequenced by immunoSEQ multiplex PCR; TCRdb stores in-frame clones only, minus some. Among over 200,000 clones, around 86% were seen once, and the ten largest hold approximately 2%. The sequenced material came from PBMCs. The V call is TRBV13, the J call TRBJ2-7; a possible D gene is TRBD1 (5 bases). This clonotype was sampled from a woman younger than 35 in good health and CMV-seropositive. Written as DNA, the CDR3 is TGTGCCAGCAGCTTATCGGTAAGGGGTTTCTACGAGCAGTACTTC. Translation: CASSLSVRGFYEQYF.